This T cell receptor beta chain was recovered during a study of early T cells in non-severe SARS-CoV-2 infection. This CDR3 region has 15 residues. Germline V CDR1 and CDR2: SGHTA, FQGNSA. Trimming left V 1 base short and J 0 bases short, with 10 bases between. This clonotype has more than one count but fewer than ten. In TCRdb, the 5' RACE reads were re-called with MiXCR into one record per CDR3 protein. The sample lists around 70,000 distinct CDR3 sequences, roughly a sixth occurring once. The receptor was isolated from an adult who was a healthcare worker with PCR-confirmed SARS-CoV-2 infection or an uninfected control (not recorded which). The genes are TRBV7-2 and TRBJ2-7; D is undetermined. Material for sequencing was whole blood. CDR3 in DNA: TGTGCCAGCAGCTTAGAATGGGGAACCTCCTACGAGCAGTACTTC. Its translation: CASSLEWGTSYEQYF.